This passage covers 18 T cell receptor beta chains from one sample sequenced in a study of cytomegalovirus exposure and HLA in healthy donors (dated by TCRdb to the late 2010s). Receptors were amplified or captured by the immunoSEQ multiplex PCR assay. As stored in TCRdb, this immuneACCESS dataset retains in-frame rearrangements with V and J assigned. A fraction of the clones does not appear; measured against another copy, unresolved V genes explain less than half of the discrepancy, and the remainder lacks a known reason. For this sample the table gives 250,000 to 300,000 clones, of which 90% were detected only once. The ten largest clones capture 0.3% to 0.4% of the sample. The specimen sequenced was PBMCs. The origin of the receptors is a woman younger than 30 in good health and CMV-seronegative.

This sequence joins TRBV11-2 and TRBJ2-1, with TRBD2 matching over 7 bases. CDR1 and CDR2 from the germline V gene are SGHAT and FQNNGV. This CDR3 comprises 15 residues. The junction had 8 bases not matched to a gene; V was cut back by 5 bases and J by 4 bases. CDR3 residues: CASSLSGDPYNEQFF. CDR3 bases: TGTGCCAGCAGCCTGAGCGGGGACCCTTACAATGAGCAGTTCTTC.

V and J are TRBV27 and TRBJ2-3, with a weak D call TRBD2 (6 bases). The V and J ends lost 6 bases and 4 bases respectively, with 17 bases between them. The CDR3 is made up of 15 amino acids. Germline CDR1 MNHEY, CDR2 SMNVEV (reference sequence). Written as DNA, the CDR3 is TGTGCCAGCAGCCTACTAGCTTACGCCGCAGATACGCAGTATTTT. It is translated as CASSLLAYAADTQYF.

The rearrangement links TRBV5-6 to TRBJ1-5, with 9 positions matching TRBD1. J gave up 9 bases and V 4 bases, and 8 bases lay outside the gene matches. CDR1 is SGHDT, CDR2 YYEEEE, per germline. CDR3 size: 14 residues. CDR3 residues: CASSVTGGPTPQHF. CDR3 DNA sequence: TGTGCCAGCAGCGTTACAGGGGGCCCTACGCCCCAGCATTTT.

V is TRBV6-1 and J is TRBJ2-3, with D perhaps TRBD2 (6 bases). The germline V gene has CDR1 MNHNS and CDR2 SASEGT. This CDR3 comprises 16 residues. The ends were cut back, 0 bases at V and 4 bases at J, with 14 bases in the middle. As DNA, the CDR3 is TGTGCCAGCAGTGAAGCGATACTAGCCGATGCAGATACGCAGTATTTT. It is translated as CASSEAILADADTQYF.

The chain carries TRBV25-1 and TRBJ1-4; 9 bases are shared with TRBD1. The CDR3 runs 13 residues. CDR1 is MGHDK and CDR2 is SYGVNS in the germline V gene. After removal of 8 bases from V and 5 bases from J, the junction contained 3 bases not matched to a gene. In DNA, the CDR3 is TGTGCCAGCGCCGGGACAGGGAATGAAAAACTGTTTTTT. Its protein is CASAGTGNEKLFF.

In its sample, this clone was seen a few times. The rearrangement links TRBV4-1 to TRBJ1-1; D not certain. Germline CDR1 reads MGHRA; CDR2 reads YSYEKL. V was clipped by 0 bases and J by 0 bases, with 5 bases between them. The CDR3 contains 14 residues. The CDR3 loop is CASSQDQMNTEAFF. In DNA, the CDR3 is TGCGCCAGCAGCCAAGATCAGATGAACACTGAAGCTTTCTTT.

This clone has just one count. The rearrangement links TRBV4-1 to TRBJ2-5; 9 bases fit TRBD2. The trim removed 2 bases at V and 6 bases at J, leaving 13 bases unmatched. The V gene's germline CDR1 is MGHRA and CDR2 YSYEKL. The CDR3 contains 17 residues. The CDR3 region is CASSQPRVGGGAKTQYF. The CDR3 DNA follows: TGCGCCAGCAGCCAACCCCGGGTCGGCGGGGGGGCAAAGACCCAGTACTTC.

This chain links TRBV9 with TRBJ2-1; TRBD2 matches at 7 bases. The trim removed 2 bases at V and 0 bases at J, leaving 5 bases unmatched. The CDR3 is made up of 16 amino acids. The germline V gene encodes CDR1 SGDLS and CDR2 YYNGEE. The CDR3 coding sequence is TGTGCCAGCAGCGTCACGGGGGGAAGCTCCTACAATGAGCAGTTCTTC. It specifies CASSVTGGSSYNEQFF.

The CDR3 region is CASRESGGSPLHF. The CDR3 bases are TGTGCCAGCAGGGAGTCAGGGGGATCACCCCTCCACTTT. The genes are TRBV6-5 and TRBJ1-6, with 7 bases aligning to TRBD1. This CDR3 is 13 amino acids long. Germline trimming cut 6 bases from V and 10 bases from J; bases unmatched to any gene: 6. Germline-derived CDR1 and CDR2 are MNHEY and SVGAGI.

The rearrangement links TRBV27 to TRBJ2-2, with 10 positions matching TRBD2. The J segment lost 6 bases and the V segment lost 4 bases, leaving 8 bases of the junction unmatched. This CDR3 has 16 amino acids. Germline V gene sequence: CDR1 MNHEY, CDR2 SMNVEV (reference sequence). The CDR3 DNA follows: TGTGCCAGCAGTTCGAGCGGGGGGGCCGTCGCCGGGGAGCTGTTTTTT. It encodes CASSSSGGAVAGELFF.

V usage is TRBV6-5 and J usage is TRBJ2-3; weak D call: TRBD1 (5 bases). The germline V and J ends were trimmed by 6 bases and 5 bases, with 9 bases remaining between them. This CDR3 is 12 amino acids long. CDR1 and CDR2 from the germline V gene are MNHEY and SVGAGI. Here the CDR3 DNA reads TGTGCCAGCAGAACAGGTTTAGATACGCAGTATTTT. Translation: CASRTGLDTQYF.

V and J are TRBV28 and TRBJ2-2, with unresolved D. The V gene's germline CDR1 is MDHEN and CDR2 SYDVKM. The CDR3 runs to 13 residues. V lost 5 bases and J lost 3, with 7 bases in between. The CDR3 reads CASSPTDTGELFF. In nucleotides, the CDR3 is TGTGCCAGCAGTCCCACTGACACCGGGGAGCTGTTTTTT. The full variable domain, in which reference TRBV28 and TRBJ2-2 provide the parts outside the CDR3, is DVKVTQSSRYLVKRTGEKVFLECVQDMDHENMFWYRQDPGLGLRLIYFSYDVKMKEKGDIPEGYSVSREKKERFSLILESASTNQTSMYLCASSPTDTGELFFGEGSRLTVL.

This sequence joins TRBV5-1 and TRBJ1-6; D unresolved. Trimming took 4 bases from V and 7 from J, leaving 12 bases between them. This CDR3 region has 14 residues. Germline CDR1 SGHRS, CDR2 YFSETQ. The CDR3 reads CASSPPSRNSPLHF. The CDR3 region has the DNA TGCGCCAGCAGCCCCCCCAGCAGGAATTCACCCCTCCACTTT. Full variable domain (rest looked up from reference TRBV5-1 and TRBJ1-6): KAGVTQTPRYLIKTRGQQVTLSCSPISGHRSVSWYQQTPGQGLQFLFEYFSETQRNKGNFPGRFSGRQFSNSRSEMNVSTLELGDSALYLCASSPPSRNSPLHFGNGTRLTVT.

This clone was counted a single time. The gene calls are TRBV29-1 and TRBJ1-1, with no clear D. The CDR3 totals 11 residues. V was pared by 4 bases and J by 0 bases, with 3 bases between. Looked up from germline, CDR1 is SQVTM and CDR2 is ANQGSEA. CDR3 nucleotide sequence: TGCAGCGTTGTTATGAACACTGAAGCTTTCTTT. Amino acid sequence: CSVVMNTEAFF.

In nucleotides, the CDR3 is TGCGCCAGCAGCCAAGTGATGACAGGTTTGAATCAGCCCCAGCATTTT. It yields the protein CASSQVMTGLNQPQHF. The V gene is TRBV4-1, the J gene TRBJ1-5, with D possibly TRBD1 on 6 matching bases. The germline V gene has CDR1 MGHRA and CDR2 YSYEKL. This CDR3 is built from 16 residues. The germline V and J ends were trimmed by 1 base and 4 bases, with 14 bases remaining between them.

The rearrangement uses TRBV28 and TRBJ2-1; no firm D call. The CDR3 consists of 13 residues. Germline V gives CDR1 MDHEN, CDR2 SYDVKM. Deletions cut 4 bases from V and 7 bases from J, with 11 bases between. CDR3 nucleotide sequence: TGTGCCAGCAGTTACCAACCTAGGAATGAGCAGTTCTTC. It translates to CASSYQPRNEQFF.

This clone was seen a few times. V and J are TRBV4-1 and TRBJ2-7, with D uncertain. Germline V gene lookup returns CDR1 MGHRA and CDR2 YSYEKL. CDR3 length equals 13 residues. Trimming removed 1 base at V and 0 bases at J, with 4 bases between. CDR3 protein: CASSQGLSYEQYF. The DNA of the CDR3 is TGCGCCAGCAGCCAAGGGCTCTCCTACGAGCAGTACTTC.

V and J are TRBV6-5 and TRBJ1-3; D is undetermined. This CDR3 is 14 amino acids long. Trimming removed 2 bases at V and 1 base at J, with 6 bases between. Germline V gives CDR1 MNHEY, CDR2 SVGAGI. The CDR3 DNA reads TGTGCCAGCAGTTACCAGATATCTGGAAACACCATATATTTT. Translating it yields CASSYQISGNTIYF.